This T cell receptor beta chain is drawn from a study of blood T cell repertoires in COVID-19. Looking at the study overall: The United States, Italy and Spain were the sources of the acute and convalescent COVID-19 samples. The analysed material was cDNA or gDNA that came from T cells, B-cell-depleted T cells, or PBMCs.

Germline V gene lookup returns CDR1 DFQATT and CDR2 SNEGSKA (reference sequence). The germline V and J ends were trimmed by 3 bases and 6 bases, with 25 bases remaining between them. This CDR3 contains 17 residues. Per the original methods: Reference gene primer amplification in the assay estimated nucleated cell counts. The data were produced by immunoSEQ multiplex PCR, yet TCRdb's version contains in-frame clones alone and is incomplete. That table supplies the V and J calls and clone size; D and trimming were determined from the DNA. This sample has approximately 100,000 clones, with about 89% found just once.

The sequenced material came from peripheral blood. This sequence joins TRBV20-1 and TRBJ2-3; TRBD2 might be the D (6 bases). The TCR was taken from a woman aged 30 to 39 with acute or convalescent COVID-19. The CDR3 coding sequence is TGCAGTGCTAGTCCGGCATCCGACAGTTCGGCGGGGGATACGCAGTATTTT. This sequence encodes CSASPASDSSAGDTQYF.